This T cell receptor beta chain is from a study of T cell changes during pregnancy in multiple sclerosis. The germline V and J ends were trimmed by 4 bases and 4 bases, with 8 bases remaining between them. The CDR3 extends over 13 amino acids. The germline CDR1 and CDR2 sequences are MGHRA and YSYEKL. Repertoires were generated with immunoSEQ multiplex PCR, while TCRdb's copy carries only in-frame clones and drops some. The data show around 69,000 clones, approximately 92% seen once. This specimen was peripheral blood, taken in the first trimester of pregnancy. The rearrangement joins TRBV4-1 to TRBJ2-1; no reliable D call. This sequence was found in a female donor with multiple sclerosis, enrolled in a pregnancy study. CDR3 sequence reads: CASSPEIYNEQFF. The CDR3, as DNA: TGCGCCAGCAGCCCGGAGATATACAATGAGCAGTTCTTC.